This T cell receptor (beta chain) was captured by sequencing in a study of blood T cell repertoires in COVID-19 (dated by TCRdb to about 2020). For context, the study as a whole: Samples covering the acute and convalescent phases of COVID-19 were provided by collaborators in the United States, Italy and Spain. The material from the prospective study consisted of cDNA or gDNA derived from T cells, B-cell-depleted T cells, or PBMCs. Deeply sampled blood TCRbeta repertoires from subjects exposed to, actively infected with, or recovered from COVID-19 were included in the dataset. The repertoires were released in a freely available public database meant as a resource for research on the immune response to SARS-CoV-2. The samples were drawn from two sources: the first 160 participants of the ongoing ImmuneRACE study, and 1,000 to 1,500 subjects contributed by 6 global collaborators. A de-identified subject ID, COVID-19 status, age in years and sex were almost always included in the sample metadata. Where available, HLA class I and class II types were obtained from metadata supplied by the sample provider rather than from assay-based typing. Study-wide conclusions, independent of this receptor: How much clinical and demographic metadata was included differed by source and by participant, and the metadata was provided uncurated.

From cysteine to phenylalanine, the CDR3 is 14 amino acids long. Only the CDR3 region is kept as DNA, spanning 42 bases read in frame from base 1. The germline V and J ends show losses of 5 bases and 3 bases respectively, and no gene match explains 2 bases of the junction. CDR1 LGHDT and CDR2 YNNKEL were looked up in the germline V gene (reference sequence). With respect to this clone: It lacks a known antigen. Base qualities were left out, and no much larger clone turns up one base away.

TCRbeta CDR3 regions were amplified from genomic DNA using the immunoSEQ Assay, a bias-controlled multiplex PCR. For the original study's pipeline: The number of nucleated cells in each sample was estimated from the amplification of reference gene primers within the assay. To quantify the absolute abundance of each unique TCRbeta CDR3 rearrangement, sequence reads were collapsed and filtered. For each sample, productive Simpson clonality was calculated as the square root of Simpson's diversity index across productive rearrangements. The source is immuneACCESS, and TCRdb retained only in-frame sequences with V and J called. Part of the clones is not carried over; for the studies checked, unresolved V genes explain less than half of this, and the remainder is unexplained. V, J and clone size are taken as reported in that table, and D and trimming were inferred from the DNA itself. This sample gives fewer than 250,000 clones in total; approximately 90% of them show up just once. The ten top clones hold 2% to 3% of the sample.

One collaborating source in Seattle enrolled patients during active infection and followed them longitudinally through the course of disease. The collaborating institutions used their own protocols to collect whole blood in K2EDTA tubes. For TCRbeta analysis, collaborator samples were shipped as frozen whole blood, as isolated PBMCs, or as DNA extracted from either sample type. Rearrangement joined TRBV3-1 (or the pseudogene TRBV3-2) to TRBJ2-5, with 11 middle bases fitting TRBD2. This TCR was sampled from a young man with COVID-19, enrolled during active disease. The sample taken for sequencing was peripheral blood. The bases read TGTGCCAGCAGCTTTAGCGGGGGGGAAGAGACCCAGTACTTC. It encodes CASSFSGGEETQYF.